A selection of T cell receptor beta chains follows, all from one sample in a study of T cell repertoires in cytomegalovirus infection. One entry per CDR3 protein results from TCRdb running MiXCR on the reads. The profile shows a few hundred thousand distinct CDR3 sequences, roughly 29% of them singletons. The sample was PBMCs. Source of these receptors: a human donor in good health (CMV status not recorded). Some clones in this sample may be carry-over from other donors' samples. Both conserved end residues are part of each CDR3. Fields, in order: CDR3 DNA, CDR3 protein, D gene, clone size, J gene, V gene. A D gene is named only where the DNA matches it firmly. Only some rows state a clone size, as once, few, many or a class for expanded clones.

cdr3_nt: TGTGCCAGCAGCTTGACAGGGCAAAGTGGCTACACCTTC
cdr3_aa: CASSLTGQSGYTF
d_call: TRBD1
clone_size: -
j_call: TRBJ1-2
v_call: TRBV12-3/TRBV12-4

cdr3_nt: TGTGCCAGCTCACCGACCGGGACAGCTAACTATGGCTACACCTTC
cdr3_aa: CASSPTGTANYGYTF
d_call: TRBD1
clone_size: few
j_call: TRBJ1-2
v_call: TRBV18

cdr3_nt: TGTGCCAGCAGTTGCCCCTCCGAGGGATCGGGCTACGAGCAGTACTTC
cdr3_aa: CASSCPSEGSGYEQYF
d_call: -
clone_size: -
j_call: TRBJ2-7
v_call: TRBV6-5

cdr3_nt: TGTGCCAGCAGCACTGGATGGCAAAGCGGCGAAAAACTGTTTTTT
cdr3_aa: CASSTGWQSGEKLFF
d_call: -
clone_size: few
j_call: TRBJ1-4
v_call: TRBV14

cdr3_nt: TGTGCCAGCAGCCGGACAGTAATCGGCGAGCAGTACTTC
cdr3_aa: CASSRTVIGEQYF
d_call: -
clone_size: few
j_call: TRBJ2-7
v_call: TRBV5-3

cdr3_nt: TGTGCCAGCAGCTTCGATGTAGCGAGGGCCCAAAATGAGCAGTTCTTC
cdr3_aa: CASSFDVARAQNEQFF
d_call: -
clone_size: many
j_call: TRBJ2-1
v_call: TRBV7-2

cdr3_nt: TGTGCCAGCAGGTTTACGGGAGAAACTGAGCAGTTCTTC
cdr3_aa: CASRFTGETEQFF
d_call: -
clone_size: few
j_call: TRBJ2-1
v_call: TRBV11-3

cdr3_nt: TGCAGCGTTGATGGGGGACTAGCGGGGGGGTGGTTCTTC
cdr3_aa: CSVDGGLAGGWFF
d_call: TRBD2
clone_size: -
j_call: TRBJ2-1
v_call: TRBV29-1

cdr3_nt: TGTGCCAGCAACTACCGGGTTTCCCCGATTGGTCAAAGAGAGACCCAGTACTTC
cdr3_aa: CASNYRVSPIGQRETQYF
d_call: -
clone_size: many
j_call: TRBJ2-5
v_call: TRBV3-1

cdr3_nt: TGCGCCAGCAGTGAGTCTGGCGGAGTGTACCAAGAGACCCAGTACTTC
cdr3_aa: CASSESGGVYQETQYF
d_call: -
clone_size: -
j_call: TRBJ2-5
v_call: TRBV10-2

cdr3_nt: TGTGCCAGCAGCCCGGGACTATCAACAGGGGAAGATACGCAGTATTTT
cdr3_aa: CASSPGLSTGEDTQYF
d_call: -
clone_size: few
j_call: TRBJ2-3
v_call: TRBV5-4

cdr3_nt: TGTGCCAGCAGCCGTCGGACTAGCGGGAGTTTCAATGAGCAGTTCTTC
cdr3_aa: CASSRRTSGSFNEQFF
d_call: TRBD2
clone_size: -
j_call: TRBJ2-1
v_call: TRBV5-4

cdr3_nt: TGTGCCACCCGACAGGGAACCTACGAGCAGTACTTC
cdr3_aa: CATRQGTYEQYF
d_call: TRBD1
clone_size: few
j_call: TRBJ2-7
v_call: TRBV19

cdr3_nt: TGTGCCACTAAAATAGCGGGAGGGGCGAAAGAGACCCAGTACTTC
cdr3_aa: CATKIAGGAKETQYF
d_call: TRBD2
clone_size: -
j_call: TRBJ2-5
v_call: TRBV19

cdr3_nt: TGTGCCAGCAGTTTAGCTAGCGGGAGAATCGGTGAGCAGTTCTTC
cdr3_aa: CASSLASGRIGEQFF
d_call: TRBD2
clone_size: few
j_call: TRBJ2-1
v_call: TRBV27

cdr3_nt: TGTGCCAGCAGCAGAGGAGGTGGGGGCTGGGGCACTGAAGCTTTCTTT
cdr3_aa: CASSRGGGGWGTEAFF
d_call: -
clone_size: few
j_call: TRBJ1-1
v_call: TRBV7-8

cdr3_nt: TGTGCCAGCAGCTCGACAGTGGGACCTGGAAACACCATATATTTT
cdr3_aa: CASSSTVGPGNTIYF
d_call: -
clone_size: many
j_call: TRBJ1-3
v_call: TRBV7-7

cdr3_nt: TGTGCCAGCAGCTTAGGGGGCCTGGGCCAGCCCCAGCATTTT
cdr3_aa: CASSLGGLGQPQHF
d_call: -
clone_size: many
j_call: TRBJ1-5
v_call: TRBV7-2

cdr3_nt: TGTGCCAGCAGCCAACGGGACGCGGTTCGGGAGGCCTACAATGAGCAGTTCTTC
cdr3_aa: CASSQRDAVREAYNEQFF
d_call: TRBD2
clone_size: -
j_call: TRBJ2-1
v_call: TRBV14

cdr3_nt: TGTGCCAGCAGCTTAGTATGGGGGAGGGATACGCAGTATTTT
cdr3_aa: CASSLVWGRDTQYF
d_call: -
clone_size: -
j_call: TRBJ2-3
v_call: TRBV7-2

cdr3_nt: TGTGCCAGCAGCCCGACAGGGCACCCTTCTGGGGCCAACGTCCTGACTTTC
cdr3_aa: CASSPTGHPSGANVLTF
d_call: TRBD1
clone_size: -
j_call: TRBJ2-6
v_call: TRBV28

cdr3_nt: TGTGCCAGTTCACGGGGCCCCGCCGAAGCCAAAAACATTCAGTACTTC
cdr3_aa: CASSRGPAEAKNIQYF
d_call: -
clone_size: few
j_call: TRBJ2-4
v_call: TRBV6-2/TRBV6-3

cdr3_nt: TGCGCCAGCAGCCAAGAGATAGCGGGGGGCACAGATACGCAGTATTTT
cdr3_aa: CASSQEIAGGTDTQYF
d_call: TRBD2
clone_size: -
j_call: TRBJ2-3
v_call: TRBV4-1

cdr3_nt: TGTGCCAGCACGCGACTCTGGGGAGATACGCAGTATTTT
cdr3_aa: CASTRLWGDTQYF
d_call: -
clone_size: -
j_call: TRBJ2-3
v_call: TRBV28

cdr3_nt: TGTGCCAGCAGCTCCCAGACATCAAGAACAGATACGCAGTATTTT
cdr3_aa: CASSSQTSRTDTQYF
d_call: -
clone_size: -
j_call: TRBJ2-3
v_call: TRBV7-2

cdr3_nt: TGTGCCAGCAGCTCTAAGGCAGATACAGATACGCAGTATTTT
cdr3_aa: CASSSKADTDTQYF
d_call: -
clone_size: few
j_call: TRBJ2-3
v_call: TRBV5-4

cdr3_nt: TGCAGTGCTAGTTTTTCACGAGGGGGCAGGCACTATGGCTACACCTTC
cdr3_aa: CSASFSRGGRHYGYTF
d_call: TRBD1
clone_size: -
j_call: TRBJ1-2
v_call: TRBV20-1

cdr3_nt: TGTGCCAGCAGCCTCGACAGTTATCTTGAAGCTTTCTTT
cdr3_aa: CASSLDSYLEAFF
d_call: -
clone_size: -
j_call: TRBJ1-1
v_call: TRBV5-4

cdr3_nt: TGTGCCAGCAGCGCTTGGAGGGATGAAAAACTGTTTTTT
cdr3_aa: CASSAWRDEKLFF
d_call: -
clone_size: -
j_call: TRBJ1-4
v_call: TRBV2

cdr3_nt: TGTGCCAGCAGTACCCCTGGACAGGGGATCTACGAGCAGTACTTC
cdr3_aa: CASSTPGQGIYEQYF
d_call: TRBD1
clone_size: -
j_call: TRBJ2-7
v_call: TRBV6-2/TRBV6-3

cdr3_nt: TGTGCCGGACAGGGGTACAATGAGCAGTTCTTC
cdr3_aa: CAGQGYNEQFF
d_call: TRBD1
clone_size: -
j_call: TRBJ2-1
v_call: TRBV2

cdr3_nt: TGTGCCAGCACCAAATCTACAGGGGGCACCGGGGAGCTGTTTTTT
cdr3_aa: CASTKSTGGTGELFF
d_call: TRBD1
clone_size: many
j_call: TRBJ2-2
v_call: TRBV7-2

cdr3_nt: TGTGCCACCAGTGATTTTAGGGGGAGTGAGCAGTTCTTC
cdr3_aa: CATSDFRGSEQFF
d_call: -
clone_size: few
j_call: TRBJ2-1
v_call: TRBV24-1